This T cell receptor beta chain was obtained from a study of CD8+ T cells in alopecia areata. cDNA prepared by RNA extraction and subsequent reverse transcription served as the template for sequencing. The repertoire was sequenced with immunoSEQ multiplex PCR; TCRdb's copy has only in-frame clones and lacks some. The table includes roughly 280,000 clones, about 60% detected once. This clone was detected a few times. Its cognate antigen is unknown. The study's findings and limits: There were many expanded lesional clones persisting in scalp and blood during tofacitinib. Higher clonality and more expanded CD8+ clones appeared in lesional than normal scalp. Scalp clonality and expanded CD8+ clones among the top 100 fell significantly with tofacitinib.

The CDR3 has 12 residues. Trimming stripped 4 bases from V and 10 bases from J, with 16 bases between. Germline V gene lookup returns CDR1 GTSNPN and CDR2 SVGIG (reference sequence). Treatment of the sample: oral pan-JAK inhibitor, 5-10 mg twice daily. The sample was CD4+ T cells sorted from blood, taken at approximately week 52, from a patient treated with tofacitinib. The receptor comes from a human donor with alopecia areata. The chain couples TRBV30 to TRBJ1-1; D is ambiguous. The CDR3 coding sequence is TGTGCCTGGAACTTAGGGCCTGGCGGAGCTTTCTTT. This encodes CAWNLGPGGAFF.